This T cell receptor beta chain originates from a study of blood T cells in healthy people across ages. Whole-study findings and limits: Possibly confounding the expanded clonotype changes was the fact that donor CMV status was unknown. Naive CD4+ cell counts and diversity both ran higher in long-lived than in aged donors.

As concerns this clonotype: Its cognate antigen is unknown.

The germline V and J ends were trimmed by 2 bases and 2 bases, with 9 bases remaining between them. Germline V gene lookup returns CDR1 SGHTA and CDR2 FQGNSA. CDR3 length: 14 residues. A sample-barcoded 5' primer and a J-beta primer mix were used in a second PCR of roughly 6 to 11 cycles. Each CDR3 protein is one row after TCRdb ran MiXCR on the 5' RACE reads. The sample includes about 640,000 distinct CDR3 sequences, roughly 58% of them seen just once. This clonotype originated in a man between 60 and 75 years old in good health. The sequenced sample was blood. The V and J genes are TRBV7-2 and TRBJ1-2, with D hard to call. The chain's CDR3 is CASSLRTVNYGYTF. DNA of the CDR3: TGTGCCAGCAGCTTAAGGACGGTAAACTATGGCTACACCTTC.